The 30 T cell receptor beta chains below come from one sample, sequenced in a study of cytomegalovirus exposure and HLA in healthy donors. PCR amplification relied on 60 Vbeta primers (plus 13 Jbeta primers). Some clones are missing from TCRdb's copy, which holds only in-frame ones; the method was immunoSEQ multiplex PCR. This sample has roughly 150,000 clones, with 60% to 80% found just once. The sample taken for sequencing was PBMCs. These receptors all come from a woman aged 25-40 years in good health and CMV-seronegative.

This rearrangement joins TRBV18 to TRBJ2-7; 12 bases agree with TRBD1. J was trimmed by 4 bases and V by 4 bases; bases with no gene match: 8. The CDR3 is made up of 16 amino acids. Germline CDR1 is KGHSH and CDR2 is LQKENI. The CDR3 DNA is TGTGCCAGCTCACTACGGGACAGGGGGCTTGGATACGAGCAGTACGTC. Translation gives CASSLRDRGLGYEQYV.

The chain has TRBV27 and TRBJ1-4; a weak D match, TRBD1 (6 bases). The CDR3 has 15 residues. Looked up from germline, CDR1 is MNHEY and CDR2 is SMNVEV (reference sequence). Trimming cost V 6 bases and J 6 bases, with 17 bases left between them. Written as DNA, the CDR3 is TGTGCCAGCAGCAAGGGGGGGTGGAACTATGAAAAACTGTTTTTT. Translating gives CASSKGGWNYEKLFF.

V gene TRBV7-9 combines with J gene TRBJ1-4; D gene unclear. Germline V gene lookup returns CDR1 SEHNR and CDR2 FQNEAQ (reference sequence). The V and J ends lost 0 bases and 8 bases respectively, with 13 bases between them. This CDR3 is built from 15 residues. CDR3 sequence (DNA): TGTGCCAGCAGCTTAGCCGGGAGTTTTAACGAAAAACTGTTTTTT. Protein product: CASSLAGSFNEKLFF.

J is TRBJ2-6 and V is TRBV2; possibly TRBD1 for D (8 bases). Trimming removed 4 bases at V and 0 bases at J, with 22 bases between. The CDR3 is made up of 20 amino acids. CDR1 SNHLY and CDR2 FYNNEI come from the germline V gene. CDR3 sequence (DNA): TGTGCCAGCAGTGGAGACAGGGGACTAACCCGTAACTCTGGGGCCAACGTCCTGACTTTC. Amino acid sequence: CASSGDRGLTRNSGANVLTF.

V gene TRBV7-8 combines with J gene TRBJ2-1; the match to TRBD2 covers 8 bases. Trimming took 3 bases from V and 5 from J; bases not matched to a gene: 9. CDR3 length: 16 amino acids. Germline V CDR1 and CDR2: SGHVS, FQNEAQ. CDR3 bases: TGTGCCAGCAGCTTTTCCCTTAGCGGGACGAACAATGAGCAGTTCTTC. This translates into CASSFSLSGTNNEQFF.

This chain joins TRBV5-6 and TRBJ2-1; unclear D gene. V lost 2 bases, J lost 8 bases, and 14 bases lay in between. There are 14 residues in the CDR3. The germline CDR1 and CDR2 sequences are SGHDT and YYEEEE. The CDR3 reads CASSFGAGGYEQFF. In DNA, the CDR3 is TGTGCCAGCAGCTTCGGCGCAGGTGGCTATGAGCAGTTCTTC.

V gene TRBV6-6 combines with J gene TRBJ2-1; 7 nucleotides line up with TRBD1. The germline V gene has CDR1 MNHNY and CDR2 SVGAGI (reference sequence). CDR3 length: 16 residues. The J segment lost 7 bases and the V segment lost 3 bases, leaving 12 bases of the junction unmatched. The CDR3 protein is CASSYPRTGWENEQFF. DNA of the CDR3: TGTGCCAGCAGTTATCCTAGGACAGGTTGGGAAAATGAGCAGTTCTTC.

As to this clone: One junction end disagrees with the germline gene, perhaps due to a read error. The chain is built from TRBV30 and TRBJ2-7, with 7 bases that match TRBD1. Germline V gene lookup returns CDR1 GTSNPN and CDR2 SVGIG (reference sequence). This CDR3 is built from 12 residues. CDR3 amino acids: CAWERQGYERYF. CDR3 nucleotide sequence: TGTGCCTGGGAAAGACAGGGCTACGAGCGGTACTTC.

In its sample, this clone was seen a few times. This sequence joins TRBV12-5 and TRBJ2-1; 8 nucleotides match TRBD1. The V gene's germline CDR1 is LGHNT and CDR2 FRNRAP. The CDR3 consists of 17 residues. The V gene end was trimmed by 3 bases and the J gene end by 6 bases; junction bases not matched to a gene: 13. CDR3 nucleotides: TGTGCTAGTGGTTTATCGTCGGGGCAGGGGGCGCTCAATGAGCAGTTCTTC. Translating it yields CASGLSSGQGALNEQFF.

The V call is TRBV11-2, the J call TRBJ2-5, with TRBD1 matching 9 bases. J was trimmed by 7 bases and V by 5 bases; bases with no gene match: 11. Germline V gene sequence: CDR1 SGHAT, CDR2 FQNNGV. This CDR3 contains 15 residues. As DNA, the CDR3 is TGTGCCAGCAGCCGGGACAGGGAGAGCAAGGTGACCCAGTACTTC. Encoded protein: CASSRDRESKVTQYF.

The genes are TRBV28 and TRBJ1-3, with D tentatively TRBD1 (6 bases). The CDR3 runs 16 residues. V was pared by 5 bases and J by 0 bases, with 14 bases between. Germline-derived CDR1 and CDR2 are MDHEN and SYDVKM. CDR3 nucleotides: TGTGCCAGCAGTACCGGGACACAGATCTCTGGAAACACCATATATTTT. Translated: CASSTGTQISGNTIYF.

The chain uses TRBV9 and TRBJ2-1; D may be TRBD1 (5 bases). The CDR3 loop spans 15 amino acids. Per germline, CDR1 SGDLS and CDR2 YYNGEE. Deletions cut 0 bases from V and 4 bases from J, with 11 bases between. The CDR3 reads CASSVVGARYNEQFF. CDR3 sequence (DNA): TGTGCCAGCAGCGTAGTAGGGGCTCGGTACAATGAGCAGTTCTTC.

The chain's CDR3 is CASSERSGGETQYF. The CDR3, as DNA: TGTGCCAGCAGTGAAAGGTCGGGGGGAGAGACCCAGTACTTC. The chain is built from TRBV2 and TRBJ2-5; 7 bases are shared with TRBD2. Losses at the gene ends were 2 bases for V and 4 bases for J; bases not matched to a gene: 4. Germline CDR1 SNHLY, CDR2 FYNNEI. This CDR3 region has 14 residues. The complete variable domain, with remaining parts taken from reference TRBV2 and TRBJ2-5, reads EPEVTQTPSHQVTQMGQEVILRCVPISNHLYFYWYRQILGQKVEFLVSFYNNEISEKSEIFDDQFSVERPDGSNFTLKIRSTKLEDSAMYFCASSERSGGETQYFGPGTRLLVL.

J is TRBJ2-7 and V is TRBV5-8; D is ambiguous. CDR3 size: 14 residues. The V gene lost 1 base and the J gene lost 4 bases, with 12 bases spanning the gap. Germline lookup yields CDR1 SGHTS and CDR2 YDEGEE. This CDR3 is CASSLLASLYEQYV. The CDR3 DNA sequence: TGTGCCAGCAGCTTGTTGGCTAGTTTATACGAGCAGTACGTC.

This clone was picked up a small number of times. CDR3 protein: CASSGQSSYEQYF. The CDR3 DNA sequence: TGTGCCAGCTCAGGGCAAAGCTCCTACGAGCAGTACTTC. The J gene is TRBJ2-7, the V gene TRBV18; D not certain. Germline CDR1 KGHSH, CDR2 LQKENI. With 5 bases removed from V and 0 bases from J, the gap between germline ends came to 8 bases. CDR3 size: 13 residues.

This clone was found a few times. Within the sample, other DNA sequences also encode this same CDR3. The chain is built from TRBV5-1 and TRBJ1-2; TRBD1 agrees at 10 bases. This CDR3 spans 15 amino acids. Losses at the gene ends were 2 bases for V and 2 bases for J; bases not matched to a gene: 3. Germline loops: CDR1 SGHRS, CDR2 YFSETQ. Here the CDR3 DNA reads TGCGCCAGCAGCTTTGGACAGGGGGTAAACTATGGCTACACCTTC. Encoded protein: CASSFGQGVNYGYTF.

The chain couples TRBV19 to TRBJ1-3; no clear D gene. This CDR3 has 11 amino acids. CDR1 LNHDA and CDR2 SQIVND come from the germline V gene (reference sequence). The ends were cut back, 10 bases at V and 8 bases at J, with 12 bases in the middle. The CDR3 region is CATRSVDTIYF. CDR3 bases: TGTGCCACCAGATCTGTGGACACCATATATTTT. Full variable domain (rest looked up from reference TRBV19 and TRBJ1-3): DGGITQSPKYLFRKEGQNVTLSCEQNLNHDAMYWYRQDPGQGLRLIYYSQIVNDFQKGDIAEGYSVSREKKESFPLTVTSAQKNPTAFYLCATRSVDTIYFGEGSWLTVV.

This sequence joins TRBV18 and TRBJ2-2; 7 nucleotides match TRBD1. Germline V gene lookup returns CDR1 KGHSH and CDR2 LQKENI. J was trimmed by 5 bases and V by 1 base; bases with no gene match: 4. The CDR3 sequence is 15 residues long. The CDR3 protein is CASSPQGARTGELFF. In DNA, the CDR3 is TGTGCCAGCTCACCACAGGGGGCGAGGACCGGGGAGCTGTTTTTT.

The chain has TRBV29-1 and TRBJ2-3, with a weak D call TRBD1 (5 bases). In germline, CDR1 is SQVTM, CDR2 ANQGSEA. V gave up 0 bases and J gave up 4 bases, with 5 bases separating them. The CDR3 consists of 12 residues. The CDR3 here is CSVEEGADTQYF. The CDR3, as DNA: TGCAGCGTTGAAGAAGGGGCAGATACGCAGTATTTT.

The rearrangement uses TRBV5-1 and TRBJ1-3, with D tentatively TRBD1 (6 bases). The V gene lost 3 bases and the J gene lost 1 base, with 14 bases spanning the gap. CDR1 is SGHRS, CDR2 YFSETQ, per germline. This CDR3 has 16 amino acids. The CDR3 DNA reads as TGCGCCAGCAGCTCGTCACCTACAGGGTCTGGAAACACCATATATTTT. Encoded protein: CASSSSPTGSGNTIYF.

Points on this clone: Other DNA variants within this sample encode the same CDR3. This chain links TRBV28 with TRBJ1-2; tentative D call: TRBD1 (6 bases). The CDR3 has 12 amino acids. Germline values: CDR1 MDHEN, CDR2 SYDVKM. Trimming pared 5 bases from V and 5 bases from J, leaving 9 bases between. The CDR3, as DNA: TGTGCCAGCAGTCAAGGGGGATATGGCTACACCTTC. The encoded protein is CASSQGGYGYTF.

The chain links TRBV29-1 to TRBJ1-2, with a possible D match to TRBD1 (6 bases). The CDR3 spans 13 residues. Trimming cost V 0 bases and J 8 bases, with 13 bases left between them. Germline lookup yields CDR1 SQVTM and CDR2 ANQGSEA. CDR3 bases: TGCAGCGTTGAAGAGGACAGCCGGTCGGGCTACACCTTC. This translates into CSVEEDSRSGYTF.

The rearrangement links TRBV6-1 to TRBJ1-2; 8 bases line up with TRBD1. The CDR3 covers 14 residues. J was trimmed by 7 bases and V by 6 bases; bases with no gene match: 10. CDR1 and CDR2 from the germline V gene are MNHNS and SASEGT. CDR3 amino acids: CASRTRQGYCGYTF. The CDR3 nucleotides read TGTGCCAGCAGGACTAGACAGGGGTATTGTGGCTACACCTTC.

In its sample, this clone was seen once. V usage is TRBV4-2 and J usage is TRBJ1-6; D not certain. The CDR3 is 15 amino acids. Trimming pared 1 base from V and 8 bases from J, leaving 12 bases between. Germline values: CDR1 LGHNA, CDR2 YNFKEQ. The CDR3 coding sequence is TGTGCCAGCAGCCAAGGCATCGGTACAGATTCACCCCTCCACTTT. It encodes CASSQGIGTDSPLHF.

The V gene is TRBV5-1, the J gene TRBJ2-3, with 10 positions matching TRBD1. The CDR3 sequence is 18 residues long. With 3 bases clipped from V and 1 base from J, the junction kept 11 bases outside the gene matches. From germline, CDR1 is SGHRS and CDR2 YFSETQ. The CDR3 region has the DNA TGCGCCAGCAGCTATGGACAGGGGGGGGCGGACCGCACAGATACGCAGTATTTT. Encoded protein: CASSYGQGGADRTDTQYF.

The J gene is TRBJ1-5, the V gene TRBV5-6; 7 bases line up with TRBD1. The V segment lost 8 bases and the J segment 1 base; nucleotides outside the gene matches: 6. CDR3 length: 14 residues. CDR1 is SGHDT, CDR2 YYEEEE, per germline. The CDR3 DNA is TGTGCCAGATGGGGGACAGCGAGCAATCAGCCCCAGCATTTT. It translates to CARWGTASNQPQHF.

The V call is TRBV28, the J call TRBJ1-1, with D possibly TRBD1 on 5 matching bases. Per germline, CDR1 MDHEN and CDR2 SYDVKM. CDR3 size: 14 residues. The DNA of the CDR3 is TGTGGACATGGGGCCGCGCAACGTAGGGGTGAAGCTTTCTTT. Its translation: CGHGAAQRRGEAFF.

The chain is built from TRBV5-4 and TRBJ2-5; a possible D gene is TRBD2 (5 bases). The CDR3 is 14 residues long. Germline V CDR1 and CDR2: SGHNT, YYREEE (reference sequence). V was clipped by 4 bases and J by 1 base, with 11 bases between them. The CDR3 reads CASSSKEGQETQYF. The CDR3 DNA sequence: TGTGCCAGCAGCAGTAAAGAGGGCCAAGAGACCCAGTACTTC.

The chain carries TRBV5-4 and TRBJ1-1, with 11 bases fitting TRBD1. CDR1 is SGHNT, CDR2 YYREEE, per germline (reference sequence). After removal of 4 bases from V and 2 bases from J, the junction contained 10 bases not matched to a gene. The CDR3 spans 17 residues. This CDR3 reads CASSTLRGQGVNTEAFF. The CDR3 nucleotides are TGTGCCAGCAGCACCTTAAGGGGACAGGGGGTAAACACTGAAGCTTTCTTT.

The chain links TRBV19 to TRBJ1-2, with D unclear. The CDR3 totals 14 residues. CDR1 is LNHDA, CDR2 SQIVND, per germline (reference sequence). V dropped 3 bases and J dropped 0 bases, with 8 bases sitting between them. The CDR3 DNA reads TGTGCCAGTAGTATCGGCACAGCTAACTATGGCTACACCTTC. It is translated as CASSIGTANYGYTF. The entire variable domain, with the rest obtained from reference TRBV19 and TRBJ1-2, is as follows: DGGITQSPKYLFRKEGQNVTLSCEQNLNHDAMYWYRQDPGQGLRLIYYSQIVNDFQKGDIAEGYSVSREKKESFPLTVTSAQKNPTAFYLCASSIGTANYGYTFGSGTRLTVV.